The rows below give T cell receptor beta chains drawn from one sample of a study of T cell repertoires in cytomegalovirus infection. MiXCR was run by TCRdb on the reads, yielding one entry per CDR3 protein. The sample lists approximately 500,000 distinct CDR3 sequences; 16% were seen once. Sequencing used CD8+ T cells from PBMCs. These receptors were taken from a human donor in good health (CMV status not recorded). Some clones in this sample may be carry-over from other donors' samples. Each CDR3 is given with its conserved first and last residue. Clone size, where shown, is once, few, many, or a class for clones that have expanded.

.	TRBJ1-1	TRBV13	CASSDHLSHTEAFF
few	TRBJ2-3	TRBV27	CASSLSLGGATDTQYF
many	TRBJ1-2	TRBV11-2	CASSRWAGQGALKNYGYTF
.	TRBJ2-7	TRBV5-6	CASSLDWTGRYEQYF
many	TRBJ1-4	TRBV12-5	CASGAEGAGDEKLFF
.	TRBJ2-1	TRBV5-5	CASSLQMRDDEQFF
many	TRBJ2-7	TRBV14	CASSQNGLSSYEQYF
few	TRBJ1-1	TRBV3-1	CASSQEGDGSGTEAFF
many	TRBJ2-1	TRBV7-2	CASSLVGSRRNEQFF
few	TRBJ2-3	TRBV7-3	CASSIPSGDTDTQYF
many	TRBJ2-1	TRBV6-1	CASSRTEQFF
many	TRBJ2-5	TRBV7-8	CASSLGMGVQETQYF
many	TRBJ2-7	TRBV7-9	CASSLHEGRTTGEQYF
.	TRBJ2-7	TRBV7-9	CVSSGDRDLRYEQYF
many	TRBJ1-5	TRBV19	CASSRQGFSKQPQHF
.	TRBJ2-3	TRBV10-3	CAISEGGGPSTDTRYF
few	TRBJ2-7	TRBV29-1	CSVEDLETYEQYF
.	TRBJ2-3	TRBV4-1	CASSQDPRFSDTQYF
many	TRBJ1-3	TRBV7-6	CASSPGQGTGNTIYF
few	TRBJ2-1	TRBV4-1	CASRATGTTYNEQFF
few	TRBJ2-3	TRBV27	CASSFGQGARGPLDTQYF
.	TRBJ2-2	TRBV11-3	CASSPWRAGTGKTGELFF
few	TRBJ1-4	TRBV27	CASIGGMDEKLFF
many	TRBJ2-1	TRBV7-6	CASIPEWEASYNEQFF
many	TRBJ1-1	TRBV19	CASTQEGRTAEAFF
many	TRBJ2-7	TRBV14	CASSPAGWSSYEQYF
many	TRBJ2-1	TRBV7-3	CASSAPGGSGNEQFF
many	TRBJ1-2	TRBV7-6	CASSSLRTGDNYGYTF
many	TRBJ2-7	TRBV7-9	CASSSTSGGAYYEQYF
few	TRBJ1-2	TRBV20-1	CSAHKGSDRALYAYTF
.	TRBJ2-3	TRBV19	CASSIGAGAADTQYF
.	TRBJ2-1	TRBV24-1	CATSASSGSFYNEQFF
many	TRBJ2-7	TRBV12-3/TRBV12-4	CASSFGGGPLWDEQYF
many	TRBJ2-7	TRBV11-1	CASSFRQAYEQYF
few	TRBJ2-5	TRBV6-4	CASGERGPGETQYF
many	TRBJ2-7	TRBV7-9	CASRDQQGTSYEQYF
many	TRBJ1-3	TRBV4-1	CASSQDLGSGNTIYF
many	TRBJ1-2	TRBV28	CASSLWRIGGQGYTF
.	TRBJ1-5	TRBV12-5	CASGLVGWESNQPQHF
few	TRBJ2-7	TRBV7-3	CASSPYPKPHSYEQYF
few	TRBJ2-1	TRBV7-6	CASSRSVSYNEQFF
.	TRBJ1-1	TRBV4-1	CASSQAIGMNTEAFF
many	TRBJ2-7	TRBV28	CASSFRGRVGYEQYF
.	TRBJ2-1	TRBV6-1	CASRTRGSYYNEQFF
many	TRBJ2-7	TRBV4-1	CASSQSGGQYEQYF
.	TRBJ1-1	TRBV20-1	CSARDGGERGTEAFF
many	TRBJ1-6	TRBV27	CASSLKSGRESPLHF
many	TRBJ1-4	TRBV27	CASSLPVFRETTNEKLFF
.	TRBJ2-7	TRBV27	CASSSGLAIDEQYF
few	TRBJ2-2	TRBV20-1	CSARLATNTGELFF
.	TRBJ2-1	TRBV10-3	CAFSPGGTYNEQFF
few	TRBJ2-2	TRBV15	CATSTEWDRANTGELFF
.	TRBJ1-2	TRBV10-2	CASSDSGLDGYTF
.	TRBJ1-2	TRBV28	CASRKWDRTGGYTF
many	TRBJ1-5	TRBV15	CATSRGQGAAGQPQHF